This T cell receptor (beta chain) was captured in a study of T cells in Graves' hyperthyroidism and ophthalmopathy. About the research overall: At the time of initial diagnosis and before any treatment, peripheral blood was collected.

RNA transcripts were the template for amplifying TCR beta CDR3 regions. A first-round RT-PCR of the TCR CDR3 used the HTBI primer set. TCRdb reprocessed the multiplex PCR reads via MiXCR and lists one record per CDR3 protein. The sample holds approximately 520,000 distinct CDR3 sequences, around 21% seen once. At least ten counts were recorded for this clonotype. V lost 6 bases and J 1 base, leaving 15 bases between the germline ends. The germline V gene has CDR1 DFQATT and CDR2 SNEGSKA (reference sequence). CDR3 length: 14 residues. Exclusion criteria comprised uncontrolled infection, other autoimmune disease, pregnancy or lactation.

The chain is built from TRBV20-1 and TRBJ1-1; D is possibly TRBD1 (6 bases). Input material: blood. The sequence was collected from a man younger than 30 with Graves' hyperthyroidism. CDR3 DNA sequence: TGCAGTGCACCTTTCCGGACAGCGAACACTGAAGCTTTCTTT. It specifies CSAPFRTANTEAFF.